These 14 T cell receptor beta chains share one sample of origin, sequenced in a study of blood T cell repertoires in COVID-19. Generated by immunoSEQ multiplex PCR, the TCRdb table keeps only in-frame clones and is missing some. This table has some 220,000 clones, 75% to 85% appearing once. The source material was peripheral blood. These receptors originate from a woman aged 70 to 79 with COVID-19, enrolled during active disease.

This clone was detected only once. The chain carries TRBV7-9 and TRBJ1-3; D is undetermined. V shed 1 base and J shed 2 bases, with 9 bases lying between them. The CDR3 length is 15 residues. CDR1 and CDR2 (germline): SEHNR, FQNEAQ (reference sequence). The CDR3 nucleotides are TGTGCCAGCAGCTTAGTGCAGAACGCTGGAAACACCATATATTTT. Translation gives CASSLVQNAGNTIYF.

The chain uses TRBV19 and TRBJ2-1, with 7 bases lining up with TRBD2. This CDR3 is 12 amino acids long. J gave up 9 bases and V 6 bases, and 5 bases lay outside the gene matches. Germline V gene sequence: CDR1 LNHDA, CDR2 SQIVND (reference sequence). The CDR3 sequence: CASRGLVGEQFF. The DNA for the CDR3 is TGTGCCAGTAGAGGACTAGTAGGTGAGCAGTTCTTC.

This clone was seen more than once but under ten times. V is TRBV19 and J is TRBJ1-2; D ambiguous. This CDR3 comprises 12 residues. The V end lost 9 bases, the J end lost 8 bases, and 16 bases lay between the germline ends. Germline loops: CDR1 LNHDA, CDR2 SQIVND (reference sequence). CDR3 sequence: CASQRIGAGYTF. The CDR3 DNA sequence: TGTGCCAGCCAGCGGATCGGTGCGGGCTACACCTTC.

The chain has TRBV29-1 and TRBJ1-1; tentative D call: TRBD1 (6 bases). The CDR3 is 13 amino acids. Trimming pared 6 bases from V and 1 base from J, leaving 12 bases between. Germline V gene sequence: CDR1 SQVTM, CDR2 ANQGSEA. The DNA of the CDR3 is TGCAGCGTGCCGGGGGGGGCGAACACTGAAGCTTTCTTT. Its protein is CSVPGGANTEAFF. Together with reference TRBV29-1 and TRBJ1-1, the CDR3 gives the full variable domain: SAVISQKPSRDICQRGTSLTIQCQVDSQVTMMFWYRQQPGQSLTLIATANQGSEATYESGFVIDKFPISRPNLTFSTLTVSNMSPEDSSIYLCSVPGGANTEAFFGQGTRLTVV.

The chain is built from TRBV6-6 and TRBJ1-1; 8 bases align to TRBD1. Per the germline V gene, CDR1 is MNHNY and CDR2 is SVGAGI (reference sequence). The V and J ends lost 5 bases and 0 bases, in that order; junction bases with no gene match: 8. The CDR3 runs 16 residues. The CDR3, as DNA: TGTGCCAGCAGTCGTCAGGGGGCCGTGCTGAACACTGAAGCTTTCTTT. This sequence encodes CASSRQGAVLNTEAFF.

The chain joins TRBV7-2 to TRBJ1-2; D gene unclear. Germline V gives CDR1 SGHTA, CDR2 FQGNSA. The CDR3 has 13 amino acids. V gave up 0 bases and J gave up 8 bases, with 10 bases separating them. The CDR3 sequence: CASSLARERGYTF. The CDR3, as DNA: TGTGCCAGCAGCTTAGCCCGGGAGCGCGGCTACACCTTC.

J is TRBJ2-3 and V is TRBV7-9; D not resolved. V lost 5 bases and J 2 bases, leaving 17 bases between the germline ends. This CDR3 region has 16 residues. CDR1 is SEHNR, CDR2 FQNEAQ, per germline (reference sequence). CDR3 DNA: TGTGCCAGCAGCGCCCTTCCCAGAGGAGTCACAGATACGCAGTATTTT. The encoded protein is CASSALPRGVTDTQYF.

This sequence joins TRBV10-3 and TRBJ1-1, with D unclear. Germline V gene data show CDR1 as ENHRY and CDR2 as SYGVKD. Trimming took off 3 bases at V and 4 bases at J, with 12 bases between the two ends. The CDR3 is made up of 14 amino acids. CDR3 amino acids: CAISDYRESTEAFF. DNA of the CDR3: TGTGCCATCAGTGATTACCGGGAGTCCACTGAAGCTTTCTTT.

V and J are TRBV5-5 and TRBJ1-4; 9 positions agree with TRBD1. Trimming took 3 bases from V and 5 from J; bases not matched to a gene: 5. Germline lookup yields CDR1 SGHKS and CDR2 YYEKEE (reference sequence). This CDR3 contains 15 residues. The CDR3 loop is CASSSTGGWNEKLFF. CDR3 in DNA: TGTGCCAGCAGCTCCACAGGGGGCTGGAATGAAAAACTGTTTTTT.

Comment on this clone: Other nucleotide sequences from this sample produce the same CDR3. The chain employs TRBV18 and TRBJ1-5, with D possibly TRBD1 on 6 matching bases. V gave up 3 bases and J gave up 7 bases, with 10 bases separating them. CDR3 length: 13 residues. Germline values: CDR1 KGHSH, CDR2 LQKENI. The CDR3 DNA is TGTGCCAGCTCACCGGGGGCAGGGCAGCCCCAGCATTTT. It is translated as CASSPGAGQPQHF.

The chain carries TRBV28 and TRBJ1-1; the D gene is possibly TRBD1 (6 bases). Deletions cut 2 bases from V and 1 base from J, with 8 bases between. Germline V gene lookup returns CDR1 MDHEN and CDR2 SYDVKM. The CDR3 length is 14 residues. The CDR3 here is CASSLHRANTEAFF. CDR3 nucleotides: TGTGCCAGCAGTTTACACAGGGCGAACACTGAAGCTTTCTTT.

The CDR3: CAISVGLAETNEQFF. The CDR3 nucleotides are TGTGCCATCAGTGTCGGACTAGCGGAAACAAATGAGCAGTTCTTC. The genes are TRBV10-3 and TRBJ2-1; 10 nucleotides agree with TRBD2. The CDR3 sequence is 15 residues long. The junction had 7 bases not matched to a gene; V was cut back by 4 bases and J by 7 bases. Germline V gene sequence: CDR1 ENHRY, CDR2 SYGVKD.

V and J are TRBV3-1 (or the pseudogene TRBV3-2) and TRBJ2-7, with 9 bases identical to TRBD2. Germline V CDR1 and CDR2: LGHDT, YNNKEL (reference sequence). V was pared by 5 bases and J by 8 bases, with 10 bases of the junction left unmatched. CDR3 length: 14 amino acids. The CDR3 sequence: CASSTAGGPSKQYF. The CDR3 DNA reads as TGTGCCAGCAGCACTGCGGGAGGGCCTAGTAAGCAGTACTTC.

This clone has a single count. V and J are TRBV19 and TRBJ2-1; 11 nucleotides line up with TRBD2. The germline V gene encodes CDR1 LNHDA and CDR2 SQIVND (reference sequence). The ends lost 3 bases at V and 0 bases at J; junction bases unmatched: 10. The CDR3 is 19 residues long. CDR3 loop: CASSMRLAGGPSSYNEQFF. The CDR3 coding sequence is TGTGCCAGTAGTATGAGGCTAGCGGGAGGTCCGAGCTCCTACAATGAGCAGTTCTTC.